These 24 T cell receptor beta chains were sequenced from one sample in a study of blood T cell repertoires in COVID-19. Some clones are missing from TCRdb's copy, which holds only in-frame ones; the method was immunoSEQ multiplex PCR. The profile shows about 440,000 clones, approximately 88% of them singletons. Material for sequencing was peripheral blood. The receptors shown here come from a woman aged 45-65 years with COVID-19, enrolled during active disease.

V usage is TRBV6-1 and J usage is TRBJ2-5, with D possibly matching TRBD2 (5 bases). Trimming stripped 2 bases from V and 2 bases from J, with 9 bases between. The CDR3 loop spans 14 amino acids. The germline gives CDR1 MNHNS, CDR2 SASEGT. The CDR3 reads CASSEQTGQETQYF. The CDR3 DNA reads as TGTGCCAGCAGTGAACAGACGGGACAAGAGACCCAGTACTTC.

This clone was detected only a few times. The chain is built from TRBV7-3 and TRBJ1-1; no definite D call. Germline CDR1 is SGHTA and CDR2 is FQGTGA. Trimming removed 3 bases at V and 3 bases at J, with 14 bases between. The CDR3 is 15 amino acids. CDR3 nucleotides: TGTGCCAGCAGCTTGGGCTATACCGACCACACTGAAGCTTTCTTT. Amino acids: CASSLGYTDHTEAFF.

This clone was seen more than once but under ten times. The chain combines TRBV5-5 with TRBJ2-7; D might be TRBD2 (5 bases). V lost 5 bases, J lost 2 bases, and 17 bases lay in between. Per germline, CDR1 SGHKS and CDR2 YYEKEE (reference sequence). This CDR3 is 15 amino acids long. CDR3 region: CASRRETGIAYEQYF. The CDR3 DNA follows: TGTGCCAGCAGACGAGAAACGGGGATCGCCTACGAGCAGTACTTC.

CDR3 DNA: TGTGCCATCAGTGCCGGGGCAACTAATGAAAAACTGTTTTTT. This sequence encodes CAISAGATNEKLFF. This rearrangement joins TRBV10-3 to TRBJ1-4; D is unclear. This CDR3 comprises 14 residues. Germline CDR1 ENHRY, CDR2 SYGVKD. V was shortened by 4 bases and J by 0 bases, with 6 bases between the two germline ends.

The DNA of the CDR3 is TGTGCCAGGGCCGAGGGGCAGGGACTGGCCGAGCAGTACTTC. It specifies CARAEGQGLAEQYF. This rearrangement joins TRBV2 to TRBJ2-7; tentative D call: TRBD2 (6 bases). The CDR3 has 14 amino acids. Germline CDR1 is SNHLY and CDR2 is FYNNEI. V lost 9 bases and J lost 6, with 21 bases in between.

The V gene is TRBV28, the J gene TRBJ1-4, with TRBD1 identical over 8 bases. The CDR3 covers 14 residues. J lost 6 bases, V lost 5 bases, and 5 bases had no gene match. Per germline, CDR1 MDHEN and CDR2 SYDVKM. This CDR3 is CASSPQGAYEKLFF. The CDR3 region has the DNA TGTGCCAGCAGTCCCCAGGGGGCTTATGAAAAACTGTTTTTT.

The gene calls are TRBV6-5 and TRBJ1-3; 7 bases match TRBD1. The CDR3 loop spans 15 amino acids. The V segment lost 6 bases and the J segment 4 bases; nucleotides outside the gene matches: 9. CDR1 is MNHEY, CDR2 SVGAGI, per germline. CDR3 in DNA: TGTGCCAGCAGCATGACAGGGTATACAGGAAACACCATATATTTT. Protein sequence: CASSMTGYTGNTIYF.

V usage is TRBV24-1 and J usage is TRBJ2-7, with 8 bases that match TRBD2. From germline, CDR1 is KGHDR and CDR2 SFDVKD. The V and J ends lost 3 bases and 6 bases, in that order; junction bases with no gene match: 9. The CDR3 runs 15 residues. The CDR3 DNA is TGTGCCACCAGTGATGGGGGACTAGGGGCTGCCGAGCAGTACTTC. Translation: CATSDGGLGAAEQYF.

The CDR3 DNA is TGTGCCAGCAGCCGCTTATCTCGAGCCCACAATGAGCAGTTCTTC. This sequence encodes CASSRLSRAHNEQFF. The J gene is TRBJ2-1, the V gene TRBV3-1 (or the pseudogene TRBV3-2), with D uncertain. The V gene's germline CDR1 is LGHDT and CDR2 YNNKEL (reference sequence). The V end lost 4 bases, the J end lost 5 bases, and 15 bases lay between the germline ends. The CDR3 is 15 residues long.

V and J are TRBV9 and TRBJ1-2; D possibly corresponds to TRBD1 (6 bases). With 6 bases removed from V and 6 bases from J, the gap between germline ends came to 15 bases. The germline CDR1 and CDR2 sequences are SGDLS and YYNGEE. The length of the CDR3 is 13 residues. The CDR3 DNA reads TGTGCCAGCACGGGCGGGGGGCTAGATGGCTACACCTTC. It is translated as CASTGGGLDGYTF.

V gene TRBV9 combines with J gene TRBJ2-7; the D gene is possibly TRBD2 (6 bases). V dropped 0 bases and J dropped 3 bases, with 13 bases sitting between them. The CDR3 is 15 amino acids. Looked up from germline, CDR1 is SGDLS and CDR2 is YYNGEE. CDR3 residues: CASSVGVGGVYEQYF. The CDR3 DNA follows: TGTGCCAGCAGCGTAGGGGTCGGGGGAGTCTACGAGCAGTACTTC.

The chain uses TRBV10-3 and TRBJ1-4; TRBD1 matches at 8 bases. Germline lookup yields CDR1 ENHRY and CDR2 SYGVKD. The CDR3 sequence is 15 residues long. V shed 3 bases and J 7 bases; nucleotides not matched to a gene: 7. CDR3 coding DNA: TGTGCCATCAGTGAACCAGGGGGCGCGAGTGAAAAACTGTTTTTT. It specifies CAISEPGGASEKLFF.

The chain employs TRBV30 and TRBJ1-2; unclear D gene. CDR3 length: 11 residues. Trimming pared 6 bases from V and 8 bases from J, leaving 13 bases between. Looked up from germline, CDR1 is GTSNPN and CDR2 is SVGIG (reference sequence). The CDR3 nucleotides are TGTGCCTGTTGGGGAGCGTTAGGCTACACCTTC. Amino acids: CACWGALGYTF.

This CDR3 reads CASSAGLAGRVDTQYF. The CDR3 DNA reads as TGCGCCAGCAGCGCCGGACTAGCCGGGCGGGTGGATACGCAGTATTTT. The V gene is TRBV5-1, the J gene TRBJ2-3; 8 nucleotides line up with TRBD2. J lost 6 bases, V lost 4 bases, and 13 bases had no gene match. Germline CDR1 is SGHRS and CDR2 is YFSETQ. CDR3 length: 16 amino acids.

This sequence joins TRBV28 and TRBJ2-7, with 11 bases aligning to TRBD2. There are 13 residues in the CDR3. The V gene end was trimmed by 10 bases and the J gene end by 6 bases; junction bases not matched to a gene: 8. From germline, CDR1 is MDHEN and CDR2 SYDVKM. The CDR3 is CAIRSGGAREQYF. CDR3 coding DNA: TGTGCCATTCGTAGCGGGGGGGCTCGCGAGCAGTACTTC.

The chain uses TRBV27 and TRBJ1-2, with TRBD1 as a possible D gene (5 bases). Germline V gene data show CDR1 as MNHEY and CDR2 as SMNVEV (reference sequence). The V and J ends lost 5 bases and 7 bases respectively, with 14 bases between them. The CDR3 contains 13 residues. This CDR3 reads CASSTFGGSGYTF. The CDR3 nucleotides are TGTGCCAGCAGTACATTCGGGGGTTCTGGCTACACCTTC.

J is TRBJ2-2 and V is TRBV7-9; D remains ambiguous. V dropped 1 base and J dropped 5 bases, with 11 bases sitting between them. Germline assignment: CDR1 SEHNR and CDR2 FQNEAQ (reference sequence). The CDR3 has 15 residues. The CDR3 sequence: CASSLGGASTGELFF. CDR3 DNA: TGTGCCAGCAGCTTAGGAGGTGCCAGTACCGGGGAGCTGTTTTTT.

This clone was recorded a few times. This chain uses TRBV24-1 with TRBJ1-1, with D possibly being TRBD1 (5 bases). Germline V lookup: CDR1 KGHDR, CDR2 SFDVKD. V was shortened by 4 bases and J by 1 base, with 18 bases between the two germline ends. The CDR3 runs 17 residues. CDR3 nucleotides: TGTGCCACCAGTGACCCTAAGACAGAATATGAGAACACTGAAGCTTTCTTT. Its protein is CATSDPKTEYENTEAFF.

This chain uses TRBV12-3 or TRBV12-4 with TRBJ1-2; D is perhaps TRBD1 (6 bases). This CDR3 contains 13 residues. V lost 5 bases and J 6 bases, leaving 13 bases between the germline ends. As DNA, the CDR3 is TGTGCCAGCAGTCCAACAGGGAACCATGGCTACACCTTC. This sequence encodes CASSPTGNHGYTF.

The gene calls are TRBV27 and TRBJ2-1; TRBD2 agrees at 7 bases. Germline trimming cut 6 bases from V and 4 bases from J; bases unmatched to any gene: 18. Germline V gene data show CDR1 as MNHEY and CDR2 as SMNVEV (reference sequence). CDR3 length: 18 residues. The CDR3 DNA sequence: TGTGCCAGCAGGAGCTTGGGGTGGACTAGTCCTAAATACAATGAGCAGTTCTTC. It encodes CASRSLGWTSPKYNEQFF.

The chain employs TRBV7-8 and TRBJ1-1; 8 positions agree with TRBD1. CDR3 size: 15 residues. The J segment lost 3 bases and the V segment lost 5 bases, leaving 8 bases of the junction unmatched. Germline CDR1 reads SGHVS; CDR2 reads FQNEAQ. The DNA for the CDR3 is TGTGCCAGCAGCAGCTACAGGGGGAGGGACACTGAAGCTTTCTTT. This codes for CASSSYRGRDTEAFF.

The genes are TRBV4-1 and TRBJ1-1, with 8 bases aligning to TRBD1. This CDR3 region has 15 residues. Germline assignment: CDR1 MGHRA and CDR2 YSYEKL. V gave up 1 base and J gave up 3 bases; unmatched junction bases: 4. In DNA, the CDR3 is TGCGCCAGCAGCCAAGGCCAGGGGGCCTACACTGAAGCTTTCTTT. Translation gives CASSQGQGAYTEAFF.

In DNA, the CDR3 is TGTGCCAGCAGCTTCTCAAGCGGGGGGGAAGGAGAGACCCAGTACTTC. It translates to CASSFSSGGEGETQYF. This chain uses TRBV11-2 with TRBJ2-5; 10 bases are shared with TRBD2. From germline, CDR1 is SGHAT and CDR2 FQNNGV. Trimming removed 3 bases from V and 4 bases from J; junction bases left unmatched: 8. The CDR3 loop spans 16 amino acids.

This chain connects TRBV6-6 to TRBJ1-3, with D tentatively TRBD1 (6 bases). CDR1 and CDR2 (germline): MNHNY, SVGAGI (reference sequence). The CDR3 is made up of 15 amino acids. V gave up 8 bases and J gave up 0 bases, with 14 bases separating them. The DNA for the CDR3 is TGTGCCAGCCGCTCCACAGGGCCCTCTGGAAACACCATATATTTT. This translates into CASRSTGPSGNTIYF.